This is a list of T cell receptor beta chains from one sample in a study of blood T cell repertoires in COVID-19. Sequencing was performed with immunoSEQ multiplex PCR; in TCRdb, only in-frame clones are kept and a portion is missing. The sample comprises 260,000 or so clones, under 90% of which are singletons, and approximately 4% rests with the top ten. The sample consisted of PBMCs or T cells enriched from blood (not recorded which). These receptors were obtained from a woman aged 40 to 50 who had been exposed to COVID-19. CDR3s include the opening cysteine and the closing phenylalanine or tryptophan. The D gene is left open where the match is weak. Some rows mark clone size as missing; the rest say once, few, many or name a class of expanded clone.

-	-	TRBV7-9	TRBJ2-7	CASSTDSLGEQYF	TGTGCCAGCAGCACCGACAGCCTCGGCGAGCAGTACTTC
TRBD1	-	TRBV27	TRBJ1-1	CASSKRTGDTEAFF	TGTGCCAGCAGTAAACGGACAGGGGACACTGAAGCTTTCTTT
-	few	TRBV7-2	TRBJ2-7	CASSEPLTSYYEQYF	TGTGCCAGCAGCGAACCCCTTACCAGTTACTACGAGCAGTACTTC
TRBD2	-	TRBV7-8	TRBJ2-3	CASSPRSGEYTQYF	TGTGCCAGCAGCCCGCGGAGCGGGGAATATACGCAGTATTTT
-	-	TRBV5-4	TRBJ1-3	CASSWTGGNTIYF	TGTGCCAGCAGCTGGACGGGAGGAAACACCATATATTTT
-	few	TRBV29-1	TRBJ2-5	CSALTETETQYF	TGCAGCGCCCTGACAGAAACCGAGACCCAGTACTTC
TRBD1	-	TRBV27	TRBJ2-1	CASSTDRAGYNEQFF	TGTGCCAGCAGTACGGACAGGGCCGGCTACAATGAGCAGTTCTTC
TRBD1	-	TRBV19	TRBJ2-7	CASSPGQGVVEQYF	TGTGCCAGTAGCCCTGGACAGGGAGTGGTCGAGCAGTACTTC
-	-	TRBV18	TRBJ2-7	CASSPVRSYEQYF	TGTGCCAGCTCACCTGTCAGGTCCTACGAGCAGTACTTC
-	-	TRBV27	TRBJ2-6	CASSSRVSGANVLTF	TGTGCCAGCAGTTCCAGGGTTTCTGGGGCCAACGTCCTGACTTTC
TRBD1	-	TRBV18	TRBJ1-2	CASSDMDRSNYGYTF	TGTGCCAGCTCCGACATGGACAGGTCCAACTATGGCTACACCTTC